The entry below describes one TCR beta chain. The antigen it binds to is not known. One base away there is no much larger clone; base qualities are not given. Samples from volunteer blood donors who had recovered from COVID-19 were contributed by a second Seattle source. The collaborating institutions used their own protocols to collect whole blood in K2EDTA tubes. For TCRbeta analysis, collaborator samples were shipped as frozen whole blood, as isolated PBMCs, or as DNA extracted from either sample type. The immunoSEQ Assay, a bias-controlled multiplex PCR, was used to amplify TCRbeta CDR3 regions from genomic DNA. The original methods were these. Nucleated cell counts per sample were estimated from amplification of reference gene primers within the assay. To quantify the absolute abundance of each unique TCRbeta CDR3 rearrangement, sequence reads were collapsed and filtered. For each sample, productive Simpson clonality was calculated as the square root of Simpson's diversity index across productive rearrangements. In its TCRdb copy, this immuneACCESS table keeps in-frame sequences only and misses some clones. Where compared with another copy, unresolved V genes explain less than half of these, and the others have no known cause. V, J and clone size were drawn from that table, and D and trimming were deduced from the DNA. The sample table shows around 320,000 clones, and about 91% are seen once. The ten largest clones represent 5.5% to 8% of the sample.

The germline V gene sets CDR1 to SNHLY and CDR2 to FYNNEI. There are 18 amino acids in the CDR3, from cysteine to phenylalanine inclusive. Only CDR3 DNA remains: 54 bases, in frame from the first base. V is pruned by 8 bases and J by 0 bases, leaving 13 bases of the junction without a gene match. This record belongs to a study of blood T cell repertoires in COVID-19 (dated by TCRdb to between 2020 and 2021). Notes on the research overall: Samples covering the acute and convalescent phases of COVID-19 were provided by collaborators in the United States, Italy and Spain. The material from the prospective study consisted of cDNA or gDNA derived from T cells, B-cell-depleted T cells, or PBMCs. The dataset comprised deeply sampled blood TCRbeta repertoires from subjects exposed to, actively infected with, or recovered from COVID-19. The repertoires were made available in a free public database intended to serve as a resource for research on the immune response to SARS-CoV-2. Samples were obtained from the ongoing ImmuneRACE study (first 160 participants) and from roughly 1,300 subjects provided by 6 global collaborators. A de-identified subject ID, COVID-19 status, age in years and sex were almost always included in the sample metadata. HLA class I and class II types, where available, came from metadata supplied by the sample provider rather than from assay-based typing. Broad study findings and their caveats: The quantity of clinical and demographic metadata differed by source and by participant and was supplied without curation.

The source is a woman younger than 45 who had recovered from COVID-19. The sequencing input was peripheral blood. The chain is encoded by TRBV2 joined to TRBJ2-1, with 10 junctional bases fitting TRBD1. The nucleotides read TGTGCCAGCCCCCCTGGACAGGGGGGAGTCCCCTCCTACAATGAGCAGTTCTTC. This sequence encodes CASPPGQGGVPSYNEQFF. Outside the CDR3, residues come from the reference TRBV2 and TRBJ2-1 proteins, so the full variable domain is: EPEVTQTPSHQVTQMGQEVILRCVPISNHLYFYWYRQILGQKVEFLVSFYNNEISEKSEIFDDQFSVERPDGSNFTLKIRSTKLEDSAMYFCASPPGQGGVPSYNEQFFGPGTRLTVL.